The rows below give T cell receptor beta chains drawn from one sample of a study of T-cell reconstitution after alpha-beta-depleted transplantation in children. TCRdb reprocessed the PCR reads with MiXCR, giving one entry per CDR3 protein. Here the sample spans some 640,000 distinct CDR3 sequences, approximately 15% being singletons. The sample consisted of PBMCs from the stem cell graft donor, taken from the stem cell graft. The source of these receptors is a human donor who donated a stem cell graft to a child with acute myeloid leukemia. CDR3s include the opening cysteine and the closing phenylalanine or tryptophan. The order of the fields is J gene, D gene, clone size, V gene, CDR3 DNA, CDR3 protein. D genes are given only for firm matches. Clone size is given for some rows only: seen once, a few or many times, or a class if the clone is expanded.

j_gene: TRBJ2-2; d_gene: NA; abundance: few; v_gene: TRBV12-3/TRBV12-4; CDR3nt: TGTGCCAGCAGCCCCGGGGGGCAAGACGGGGAGCTGTTTTTT; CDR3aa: CASSPGGQDGELFF
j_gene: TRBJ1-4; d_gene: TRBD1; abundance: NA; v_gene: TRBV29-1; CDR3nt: TGCAGCGTGTACGGGACAGGGGAGGAAAAACTGTTTTTT; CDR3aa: CSVYGTGEEKLFF
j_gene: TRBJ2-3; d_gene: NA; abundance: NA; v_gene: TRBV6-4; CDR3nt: TGTGCCAGCAGTGACTCGCTTGGCGGGGGCACAGATACGCAGTATTTT; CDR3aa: CASSDSLGGGTDTQYF
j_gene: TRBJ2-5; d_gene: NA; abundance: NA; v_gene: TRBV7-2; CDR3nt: TGTGCCAGCAGCTCAGGACAGTTGCGAGAGACCCAGTACTTC; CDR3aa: CASSSGQLRETQYF
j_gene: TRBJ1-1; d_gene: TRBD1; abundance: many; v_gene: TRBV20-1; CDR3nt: TGCAGTGCTGCCAGACAGGGGAACACTGAAGCTTTCTTT; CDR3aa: CSAARQGNTEAFF
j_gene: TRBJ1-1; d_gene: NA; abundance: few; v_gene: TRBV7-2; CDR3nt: TGTGCCAGCAGTCGGACAGCCTCGAACACTGAAGCTTTCTTT; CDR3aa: CASSRTASNTEAFF
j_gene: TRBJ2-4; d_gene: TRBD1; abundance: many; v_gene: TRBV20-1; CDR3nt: TGCAGTGCCCCATTGGGGACAGCTAAAAACATTCAGTACTTC; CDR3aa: CSAPLGTAKNIQYF
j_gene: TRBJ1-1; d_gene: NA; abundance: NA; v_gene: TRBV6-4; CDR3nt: TGTGCCAGCATCTTAGCCGGGGGGATGAACACTGAAGCTTTCTTT; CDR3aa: CASILAGGMNTEAFF
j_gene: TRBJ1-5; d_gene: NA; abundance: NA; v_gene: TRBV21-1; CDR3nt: TGTGCCAGCAGAAAGTTGGAGACAGGCTGCAATCAGCCCCAGCATTTT; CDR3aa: CASRKLETGCNQPQHF
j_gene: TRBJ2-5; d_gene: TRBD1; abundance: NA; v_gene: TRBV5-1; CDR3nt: TGCGCCAGCAGAGGACAGGGGGCTGAAGAGACCCAGTACTTC; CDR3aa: CASRGQGAEETQYF
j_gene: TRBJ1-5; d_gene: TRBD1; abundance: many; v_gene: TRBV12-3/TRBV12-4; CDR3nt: TGTGCCAGCAGTTCGACAGGGAAAGGCGGTCAGCCCCAGCATTTT; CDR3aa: CASSSTGKGGQPQHF
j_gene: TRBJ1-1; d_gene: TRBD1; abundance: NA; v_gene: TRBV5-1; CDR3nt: TGCGCCAGCAACGCAGGGGGAACTGAAGCTTTCTTT; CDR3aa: CASNAGGTEAFF
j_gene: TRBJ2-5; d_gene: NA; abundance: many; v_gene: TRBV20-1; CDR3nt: TGCAGTGCTAGAGATTGGGACCGGCAAGAGACCCAGTACTTC; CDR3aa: CSARDWDRQETQYF
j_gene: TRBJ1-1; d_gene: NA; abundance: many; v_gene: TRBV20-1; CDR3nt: TGCAGTGCTAGACTACAGTACACTGAAGCTTTCTTT; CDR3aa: CSARLQYTEAFF
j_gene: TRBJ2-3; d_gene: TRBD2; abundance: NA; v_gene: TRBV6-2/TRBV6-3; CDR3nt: TGTGCCAGCAGGTCGACTAGCGGGGGATCGGATACGCAGTATTTT; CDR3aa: CASRSTSGGSDTQYF
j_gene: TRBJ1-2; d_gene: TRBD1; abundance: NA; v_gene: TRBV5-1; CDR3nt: TGCGCCAGCAGCACTGACAGGGCTGGCTACACCTTC; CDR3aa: CASSTDRAGYTF
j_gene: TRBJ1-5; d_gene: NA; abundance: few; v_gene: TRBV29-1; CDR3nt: TGCAGCGTTGTAGCGGGTGCCAATCAGCCCCAGCATTTT; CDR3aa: CSVVAGANQPQHF
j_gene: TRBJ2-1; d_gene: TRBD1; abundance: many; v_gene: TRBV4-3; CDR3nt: TGCGCCAGCAGCCCGACAGGGGACAATGAGCAGTTCTTC; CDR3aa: CASSPTGDNEQFF
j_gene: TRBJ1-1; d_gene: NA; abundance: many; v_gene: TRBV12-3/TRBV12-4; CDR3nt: TGTGCCAGCAGCCCCTACCCGAACACTGAAGCTTTCTTT; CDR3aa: CASSPYPNTEAFF
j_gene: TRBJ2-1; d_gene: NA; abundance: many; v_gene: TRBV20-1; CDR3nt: TGCAGTGCTAGTAACGGTTATGAGCAGTTCTTC; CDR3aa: CSASNGYEQFF
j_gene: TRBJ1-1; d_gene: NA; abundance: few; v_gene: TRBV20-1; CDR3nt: TGCAGTGCTACCATGACGAGACCTGAAGCTTTCTTT; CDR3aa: CSATMTRPEAFF
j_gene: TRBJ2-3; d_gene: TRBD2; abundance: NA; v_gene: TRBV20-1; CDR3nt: TGCAGTGCTTTACTAGCGGGGGGGCTAAGTACGCAGTATTTT; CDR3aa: CSALLAGGLSTQYF
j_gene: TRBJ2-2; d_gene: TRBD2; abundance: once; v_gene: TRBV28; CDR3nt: TGTGCCAGCAGCCTCTTGCGGGAGCCCAACACCGGGGAGCTGTTTTTT; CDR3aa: CASSLLREPNTGELFF
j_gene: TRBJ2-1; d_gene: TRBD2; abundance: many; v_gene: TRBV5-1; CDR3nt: TGCGCCAGCAGCTTGGGAGCGGGAGCCTACAATGAGCAGTTCTTC; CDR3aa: CASSLGAGAYNEQFF
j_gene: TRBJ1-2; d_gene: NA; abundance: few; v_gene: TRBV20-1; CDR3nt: TGCAGTGCTAGAGAGGGGGGGTATAGTGGCTACACCTTC; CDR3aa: CSAREGGYSGYTF
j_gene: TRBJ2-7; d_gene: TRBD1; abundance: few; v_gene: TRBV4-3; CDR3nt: TGCGCCAGCAGCCGGGACAGGGGTTTCTACGAGCAGTACTTC; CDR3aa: CASSRDRGFYEQYF
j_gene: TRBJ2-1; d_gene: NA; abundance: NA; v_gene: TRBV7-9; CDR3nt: TGTGCCAGCAGCTTATTCGTTGGGGCCGGCGATGAGCAGTTCTTC; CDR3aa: CASSLFVGAGDEQFF
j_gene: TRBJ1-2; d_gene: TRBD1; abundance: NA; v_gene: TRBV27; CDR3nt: TGTGCCAGCAGTACGATCCGACAGGGCGCTCCTCGTAACTATGGCTACACCTTC; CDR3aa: CASSTIRQGAPRNYGYTF
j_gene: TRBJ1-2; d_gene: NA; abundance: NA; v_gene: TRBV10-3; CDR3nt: TGTGCCATCAGTGAAGGTCCCCACACAGGGTTGGATGGCTACACCTTC; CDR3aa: CAISEGPHTGLDGYTF
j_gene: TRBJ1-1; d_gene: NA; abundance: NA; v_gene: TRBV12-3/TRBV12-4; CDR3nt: TGTACCAGCAGTTTAACAGGGAGGAACACTGAAGCTTTCTTT; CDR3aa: CTSSLTGRNTEAFF
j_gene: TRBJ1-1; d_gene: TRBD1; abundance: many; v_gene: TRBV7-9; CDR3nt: TGTGCCAGCAGCTCCCCAGGGGGCACTGAAGCTTTCTTT; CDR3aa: CASSSPGGTEAFF
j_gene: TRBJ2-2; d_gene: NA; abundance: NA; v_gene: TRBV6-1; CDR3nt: TGTGCCAGCAGTGGGCCAGGGGTGTCCTGGGAGCTGTTTTTT; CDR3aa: CASSGPGVSWELFF
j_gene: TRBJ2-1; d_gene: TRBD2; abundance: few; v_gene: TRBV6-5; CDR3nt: TGTGCCAGCAGTTCCCAGGGCGGGGGGCCTTCCTACAATGAGCAGTTCTTC; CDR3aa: CASSSQGGGPSYNEQFF
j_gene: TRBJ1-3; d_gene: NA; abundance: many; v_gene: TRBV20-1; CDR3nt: TGCAGTGCTAGAGGAGAACGGACGGCGAGCTCTGGAAACACCATATATTTT; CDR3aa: CSARGERTASSGNTIYF
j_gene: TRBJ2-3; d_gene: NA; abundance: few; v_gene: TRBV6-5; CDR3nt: TGTGCCAGCAGTTACCGGACGGACACAGATACGCAGTATTTT; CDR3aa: CASSYRTDTDTQYF
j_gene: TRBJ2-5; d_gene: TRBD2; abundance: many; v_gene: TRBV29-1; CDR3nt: TGCAGCGTTGGGGCACCGGGGGGCCAAGAGACCCAGTACTTC; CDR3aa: CSVGAPGGQETQYF
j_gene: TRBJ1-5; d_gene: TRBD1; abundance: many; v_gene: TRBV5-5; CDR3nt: TGTGCCAGCAGCCTCCTAACAGGGGGCGTCAATCAGCCCCAGCATTTT; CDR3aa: CASSLLTGGVNQPQHF
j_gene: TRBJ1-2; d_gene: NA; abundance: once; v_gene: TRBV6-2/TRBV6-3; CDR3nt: TGTGCCAGCAGTTACTCGAGTGGCCGACTCGACTACTATGGCTACACCTTC; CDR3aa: CASSYSSGRLDYYGYTF
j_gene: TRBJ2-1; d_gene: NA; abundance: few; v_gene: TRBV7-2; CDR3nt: TGTGCCAGCAGCTGGGGGCTAATAATCTACAATGAGCAGTTCTTC; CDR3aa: CASSWGLIIYNEQFF
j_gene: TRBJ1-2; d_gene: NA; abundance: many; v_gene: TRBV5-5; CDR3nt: TGTGCCAGCAGCTTGGTACAGGCGAACTATGGCTACACCTTC; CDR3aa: CASSLVQANYGYTF
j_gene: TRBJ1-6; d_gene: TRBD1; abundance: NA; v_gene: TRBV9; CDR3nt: TGTGCCAGCAGCGTAGACGACAGGGTGAGGTCACCCCTCCACTTT; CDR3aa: CASSVDDRVRSPLHF
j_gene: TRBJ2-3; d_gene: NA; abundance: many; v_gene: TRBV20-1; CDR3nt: TGCAGTGCTAGAGATAGTGGACGTCGCACAGATACGCAGTATTTT; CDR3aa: CSARDSGRRTDTQYF
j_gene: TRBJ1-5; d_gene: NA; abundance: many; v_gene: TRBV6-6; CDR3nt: TGTGCCAGCAGTTACTCTAAAAGGGAGCCCCAGCATTTT; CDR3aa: CASSYSKREPQHF
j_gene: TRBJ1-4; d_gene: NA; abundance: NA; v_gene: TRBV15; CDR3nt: TGTGCCACCAGCAGATATGGGGGCTCTAATGAAAAACTGTTTTTT; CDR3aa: CATSRYGGSNEKLFF
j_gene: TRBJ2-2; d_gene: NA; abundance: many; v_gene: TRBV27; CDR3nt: TGTGCCAGCACCCCAGGCCTTAAGACCACCGGGGAGCTGTTTTTT; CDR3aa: CASTPGLKTTGELFF
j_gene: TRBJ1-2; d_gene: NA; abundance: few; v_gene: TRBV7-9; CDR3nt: TGTGCCAGCAATTACGGGGACCTCTATGGCTACACCTTC; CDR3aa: CASNYGDLYGYTF
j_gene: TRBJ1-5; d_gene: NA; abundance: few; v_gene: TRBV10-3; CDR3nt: TGTGCCATCAGCCCAGGGTCGGGGAGCAATCAGCCCCAGCATTTT; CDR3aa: CAISPGSGSNQPQHF
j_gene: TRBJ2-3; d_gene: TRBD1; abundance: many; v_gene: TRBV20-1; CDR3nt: TGCAGTGCGCCGGACAGGGCAAGCACAGATACGCAGTATTTT; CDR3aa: CSAPDRASTDTQYF
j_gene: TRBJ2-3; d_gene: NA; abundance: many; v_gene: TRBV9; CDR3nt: TGTGCCAGCAGCCCAATGGATTTGGCCACGCAGTATTTT; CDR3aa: CASSPMDLATQYF
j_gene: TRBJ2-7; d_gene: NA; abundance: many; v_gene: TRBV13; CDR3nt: TGTGCCAGCAGCTTAGGTTCCACTGTAAACTACGAGCAGTACTTC; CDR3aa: CASSLGSTVNYEQYF
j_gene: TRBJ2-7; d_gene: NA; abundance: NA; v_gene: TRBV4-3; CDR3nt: TGCGCCAGCAGCCAAGGGGGGAAACTTGGAAGTTCCGAGCAGTACTTC; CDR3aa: CASSQGGKLGSSEQYF
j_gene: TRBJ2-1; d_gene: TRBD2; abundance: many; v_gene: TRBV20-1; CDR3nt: TGCAGTGCTAGAGACCCTTGGGGGGGGGCCTACAATGAGCAGTTCTTC; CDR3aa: CSARDPWGGAYNEQFF
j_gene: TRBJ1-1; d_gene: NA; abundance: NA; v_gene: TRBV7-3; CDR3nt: TGTGCCAGCAGCTTAATAGGCAGGGACACTGAAGCTTTCTTT; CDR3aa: CASSLIGRDTEAFF
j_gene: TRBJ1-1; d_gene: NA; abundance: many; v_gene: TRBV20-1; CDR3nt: TGCAGTGCTAGAGATTGGTCTTCGGTAGAAGCTTTCTTT; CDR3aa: CSARDWSSVEAFF
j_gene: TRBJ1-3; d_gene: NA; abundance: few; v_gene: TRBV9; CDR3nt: TGTGCCAGCAGCCCCCGGACGGGCTCTGGAAACACCATATATTTT; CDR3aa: CASSPRTGSGNTIYF
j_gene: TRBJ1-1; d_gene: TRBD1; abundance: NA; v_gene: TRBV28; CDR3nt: TGTGCCAGCAGAGAGAGAGGGACAGGGAACACTGAAGCTTTCTTT; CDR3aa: CASRERGTGNTEAFF
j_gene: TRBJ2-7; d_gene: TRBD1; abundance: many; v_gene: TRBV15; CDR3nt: TGTGCCACCAGCAGGGGACAGGGAATCACTACCTACGAGCAGTACTTC; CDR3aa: CATSRGQGITTYEQYF